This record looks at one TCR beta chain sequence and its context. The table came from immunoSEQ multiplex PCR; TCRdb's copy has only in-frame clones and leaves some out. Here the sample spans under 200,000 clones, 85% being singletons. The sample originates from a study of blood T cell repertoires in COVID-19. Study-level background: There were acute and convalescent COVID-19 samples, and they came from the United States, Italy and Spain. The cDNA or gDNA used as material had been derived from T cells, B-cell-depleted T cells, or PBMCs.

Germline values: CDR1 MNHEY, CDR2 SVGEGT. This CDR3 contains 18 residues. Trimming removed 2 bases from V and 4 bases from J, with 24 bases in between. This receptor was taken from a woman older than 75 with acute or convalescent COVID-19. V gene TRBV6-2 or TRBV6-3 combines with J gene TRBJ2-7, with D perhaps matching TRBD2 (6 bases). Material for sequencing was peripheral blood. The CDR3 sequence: CASSYPALSLAMAYEQYF. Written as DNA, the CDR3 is TGTGCCAGCAGTTACCCGGCCTTATCCCTAGCGATGGCTTACGAGCAGTACTTC.